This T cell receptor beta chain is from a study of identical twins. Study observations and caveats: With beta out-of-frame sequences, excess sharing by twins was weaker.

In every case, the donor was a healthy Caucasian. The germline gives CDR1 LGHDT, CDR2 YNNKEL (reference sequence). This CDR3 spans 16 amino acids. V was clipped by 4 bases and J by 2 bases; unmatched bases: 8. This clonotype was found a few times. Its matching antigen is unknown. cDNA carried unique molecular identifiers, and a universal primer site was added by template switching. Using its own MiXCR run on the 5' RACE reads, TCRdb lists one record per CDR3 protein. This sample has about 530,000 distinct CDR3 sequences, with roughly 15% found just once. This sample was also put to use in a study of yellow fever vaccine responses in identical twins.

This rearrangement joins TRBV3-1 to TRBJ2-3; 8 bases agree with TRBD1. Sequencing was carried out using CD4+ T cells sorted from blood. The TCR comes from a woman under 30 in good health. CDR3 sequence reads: CASSLRQGRATDTQYF. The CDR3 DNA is TGTGCCAGCAGCCTAAGACAGGGGAGAGCCACAGATACGCAGTATTTT.